This is a list of T cell receptor beta chains from one sample in a study of molecular identifiers for immune sequencing clone quantification. TCRdb reprocessed the PCR reads with MiXCR, giving one entry per CDR3 protein. The sample contains fewer than 350,000 distinct CDR3 sequences, around 21% of which appear only once. The source material was naive CD8+ T cells from blood, with Jurkat cell RNA spiked in. Receptors originate from a human donor in good health. Some libraries in this study had Jurkat cell RNA spiked in. The conserved cysteine and the conserved F or W are not part of the CDR3 here. The order of the fields is clone size, V gene, CDR3 protein. For some rows the clone size is stated as once, few or many, or as a class when expanded; others skip it.

many TRBV25-1 ASSEGRPFGQY
many TRBV29-1 SVEDGTGGSTDTQY
many TRBV28 ASSPGQGKNYEQY
many TRBV28 ASSLRYRLTVTDTQY
NA TRBV18 ASCTTGEILGDTQY
NA TRBV11-2 ASSLDQVRAGDQPQH
NA TRBV2 ASSDPSSTSGRDVGTDTQY
many TRBV6-5 ASSYRPGEEYEQY
NA TRBV10-2 ASSGGGEQF
few TRBV6-5 ATHPGAWVRDEQY
many TRBV4-3 ASSQVAGQGSVYEQY
NA TRBV5-1 ASSFGLAGYSYEQY
many TRBV7-9 ASSVGQGVLYGYT
many TRBV7-3 ASSLILAGALGVEQF
few TRBV12-3/TRBV12-4 ASSPRTSSLLDEQF
few TRBV30 AWSGLAGGEEQY
NA TRBV6-2/TRBV6-3 ASSPRPGQMFDGTDTQY
many TRBV14 ASSQYTGAGANVLT
many TRBV24-1 ATRVTGDQPQH
many TRBV5-4 ASREGAQETQY
NA TRBV11-2 ASSLARRAPNNEQF
many TRBV29-1 SVVGNGELF
NA TRBV7-6 ASSLRDSARETQY
many TRBV7-9 ASSLFTGTNTEAF
many TRBV4-3 ASSQGGGTDTQY
many TRBV14 ASSQAVNREPTYGYT
many TRBV6-2/TRBV6-3 ASSSFPAEQF
many TRBV29-1 SVEGGVFTEAF
many TRBV29-1 SVAPPGYYEQY
few TRBV27 ASSLGTGVVGANVLT
many TRBV10-3 AIREGSSYEQY
many TRBV29-1 SSYRGNTGELF
many TRBV5-4 ASTPGRGAYEQY
few TRBV10-3 AISEWVGGSYNEQF
NA TRBV24-1 ATSDRRSVQETQY
NA TRBV7-9 ASSPPPRGLMDTEAF
NA TRBV28 ASSRAGNRLEQY
many TRBV2 ASSREVQETQY
NA TRBV6-5 ASSYSRGGPYQETQY
many TRBV2 ASSLRGLEQY
many TRBV2 ASGGEGHQPQH
many TRBV7-9 ASSSGRLEAF
many TRBV19 ASSIDSKDSYEQY
NA TRBV19 ASSTTDCSNQPQH
many TRBV6-2/TRBV6-3 ASSYPRGDEQF
many TRBV5-1 ASSSSSGTGSYEQY
many TRBV5-1 ASTGTGTSGPILPADTQY
many TRBV29-1 SAYRTQETQY
many TRBV5-6 ASSRTGDSPLH
many TRBV30 AWSGRGRHYEQY
many TRBV9 ASSSTLAPDEQF
many TRBV30 AWSLVGGRALYNEQF
many TRBV20-1 SADNAETYEQY
few TRBV9 ASSVVVKGKTSNQPQH